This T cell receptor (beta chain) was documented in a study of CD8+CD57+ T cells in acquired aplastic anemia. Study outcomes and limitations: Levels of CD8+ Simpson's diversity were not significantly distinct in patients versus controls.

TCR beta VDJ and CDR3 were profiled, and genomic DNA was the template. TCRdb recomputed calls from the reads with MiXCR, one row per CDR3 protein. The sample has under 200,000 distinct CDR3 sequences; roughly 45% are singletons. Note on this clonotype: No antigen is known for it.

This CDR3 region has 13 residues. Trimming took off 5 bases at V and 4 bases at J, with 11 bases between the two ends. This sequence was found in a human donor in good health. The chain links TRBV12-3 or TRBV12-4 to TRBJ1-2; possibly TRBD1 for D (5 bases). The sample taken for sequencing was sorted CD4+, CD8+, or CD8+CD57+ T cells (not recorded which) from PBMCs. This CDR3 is CASSPGYSYGYTF. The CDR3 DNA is TGTGCCAGCAGTCCAGGGTACTCCTATGGCTACACCTTC.